A selection of T cell receptor beta chains follows, all from one sample in a study of T cell responses to AZD1222 COVID-19 vaccine. Repertoires were generated with immunoSEQ multiplex PCR, while TCRdb's copy carries only in-frame clones and drops some. Among roughly 77,000 clones, 80% to 95% were seen once, and the ten largest hold roughly 4.3%. This sample comprised peripheral blood, obtained 28 days after the second AZD1222 dose. Source of these receptors: an adult who received the AZD1222 COVID-19 vaccine. The CDR3 runs from the conserved cysteine through the conserved F or W. Fields, in order: clone size, V gene, D gene, J gene, CDR3 DNA, CDR3 protein. A D gene is named only where the DNA matches it firmly. Only some rows state a clone size, as once, few, many or a class for expanded clones.

NA	TRBV27	NA	TRBJ2-3	TGTGCCAGCAGTGGGCAGCGAGGGGATACGCAGTATTTT	CASSGQRGDTQYF
NA	TRBV18	TRBD2	TRBJ2-5	TGTGCCAGCTCGCTTATAACCGGGACTAGCGGGGAGACCCAGTACTTC	CASSLITGTSGETQYF
NA	TRBV3-1/TRBV3-2	NA	TRBJ1-2	TGTGCCAGCAGCCAAGTGTTGAGTAACTATGGCTACACCTTC	CASSQVLSNYGYTF
NA	TRBV4-2	NA	TRBJ1-6	TGTGCCAGCAGCCAAGCCGACAGGCCATATTCACCCCTCCACTTT	CASSQADRPYSPLHF
NA	TRBV5-4	TRBD1	TRBJ2-7	TGTGCCAGCAGTTCTGGACAGGGGTCCTACGAGCAGTACTTC	CASSSGQGSYEQYF
NA	TRBV23-1	NA	TRBJ2-2	TGCGCCAGCGATAGGGGAGAAGGGACCGGGGAGCTGTTTTTT	CASDRGEGTGELFF
NA	TRBV5-1	NA	TRBJ2-1	TGCGCCAGCAGCTTGGAACAAGCCACCTACAATGAGCAGTTCTTC	CASSLEQATYNEQFF
NA	TRBV4-2	NA	TRBJ1-2	TGTGCCAGCAGCCAAGATCGGGTCGGGGGGCGCCCCAACTATGGCTACACCTTC	CASSQDRVGGRPNYGYTF
once	TRBV14	TRBD1	TRBJ1-1	TGTGCCAGCAGCCAAGAGACAGGGTTTGTCACTGAAGCTTTCTTT	CASSQETGFVTEAFF
NA	TRBV27	TRBD2	TRBJ2-5	TGTGCCAGCAGCGCCGGGACTAGCTACGAGACCCAGTACTTC	CASSAGTSYETQYF
NA	TRBV6-2/TRBV6-3	NA	TRBJ1-3	TGTGCCAGCAGTGGACAAGGGCGTCACACCATATATTTT	CASSGQGRHTIYF
NA	TRBV6-5	NA	TRBJ2-2	TGTGCCAGCAGTTACTCGGGGAATTTTGGCACCGGGGAGCTGTTTTTT	CASSYSGNFGTGELFF
NA	TRBV24-1	TRBD1	TRBJ2-2	TGTGCCACCAGTGAAGTCCCGGGACAGGGGGGTACGAACACCGGGGAGCTGTTTTTT	CATSEVPGQGGTNTGELFF
few	TRBV7-2	TRBD1	TRBJ2-2	TGTGCCAGCAGAGCCGGGACAGGGAACACCGGGGAGCTGTTTTTT	CASRAGTGNTGELFF
once	TRBV28	TRBD1	TRBJ1-3	TGTGCCAGCAGTTTGGCCCAGGGGGTATCCGGAAACACCATATATTTT	CASSLAQGVSGNTIYF
NA	TRBV7-9	NA	TRBJ1-2	TGTGCCAGCAGCCGCATGATCAACTATGGCTACACCTTC	CASSRMINYGYTF
NA	TRBV27	NA	TRBJ2-2	TGTGCCAGCAGTTCCTCCCCAAACACCGGGGAGCTGTTTTTT	CASSSSPNTGELFF
NA	TRBV4-1	NA	TRBJ1-4	TGCGCCAGCAGCCTTCACCGGTCGGGGGCGGATGAAAAACTGTTTTTT	CASSLHRSGADEKLFF
NA	TRBV28	NA	TRBJ1-1	TGTGCCAGCAGTTCCCCGGGGGTTACGACTGAAGCTTTCTTT	CASSSPGVTTEAFF
medium-sized	TRBV3-1/TRBV3-2	TRBD2	TRBJ2-5	TGTGCCAGCAGCCAAGATTGGTTGGCTAGCGGGGCCAATAAGGGTGGGGGATTAGAGACCCAGTACTTC	CASSQDWLASGANKGGGLETQYF
NA	TRBV19	TRBD1	TRBJ2-3	TGTGCCAGTAGCCGACAGGGGACAGATACGCAGTATTTT	CASSRQGTDTQYF
NA	TRBV5-1	TRBD1	TRBJ1-5	TGCGCCAGCAGCCTGACAGGGAGGAATCAGCCCCAGCATTTT	CASSLTGRNQPQHF
medium-sized	TRBV6-2/TRBV6-3	NA	TRBJ1-5	TGTGCCAGCAGTTACTCGGACAATCAGCCCCAGCATTTT	CASSYSDNQPQHF
NA	TRBV6-4	NA	TRBJ1-2	TGTGCCAGCAGTGAATTCCTCATGACCTATGGCTACACCTTC	CASSEFLMTYGYTF
NA	TRBV5-1	NA	TRBJ2-2	TGCGCCAGCAGCTTCGGGACATCGAACACCGGGGAGCTGTTTTTT	CASSFGTSNTGELFF
NA	TRBV18	NA	TRBJ1-2	TGTGCCAGCTCACCCCTTGAGCAGATCTATGGCTACACCTTC	CASSPLEQIYGYTF
NA	TRBV19	TRBD1	TRBJ1-3	TGTGCCAGTAACCGACAGGGGTTGGGAAACACCATATATTTT	CASNRQGLGNTIYF
NA	TRBV5-1	TRBD1	TRBJ1-1	TGCGCCAGCAGCTTAGGACAGGTGAACACTGAAGCTTTCTTT	CASSLGQVNTEAFF
NA	TRBV27	NA	TRBJ2-5	TGTGCCAGCAGACCCCGCTCCGCGCGCCAAGAGACCCAGTACTTC	CASRPRSARQETQYF
NA	TRBV5-4	TRBD1	TRBJ1-1	TGTGCCAGCAGCTTATCAGGGGGCTTTATGTGGACTGAAGCTTTCTTT	CASSLSGGFMWTEAFF
NA	TRBV7-9	TRBD1	TRBJ1-2	TGTGCCAGCAGCTTTGCGCCCAGGGGGCGCGACTATGGCTACACCTTC	CASSFAPRGRDYGYTF
NA	TRBV19	NA	TRBJ1-2	TGTGCCAGTAGTAGAGATAACTATGGCTACACCTTC	CASSRDNYGYTF
once	TRBV28	NA	TRBJ2-5	TGTGCCAGCAGTTTACGGGACGGAATACAAGAGACCCAGTACTTC	CASSLRDGIQETQYF
NA	TRBV28	TRBD1	TRBJ1-2	TGTGCCAGCGAGACAGGGGGCGATGGCTACACCTTC	CASETGGDGYTF
NA	TRBV12-3/TRBV12-4	TRBD1	TRBJ1-1	TGTGCCAGCAGCCCGGACAGGGGACAAGCTTTCTTT	CASSPDRGQAFF
few	TRBV6-6	TRBD1	TRBJ1-2	TGTGCCAGCAGTGTTAGGACAGGGTCTAACTATGGCTACACCTTC	CASSVRTGSNYGYTF
NA	TRBV5-4	TRBD1	TRBJ1-4	TGTGCCAGCAGTTCTCAGGGGGAGGATTGGGAAAAACTGTTTTTT	CASSSQGEDWEKLFF
NA	TRBV19	TRBD2	TRBJ2-1	TGTGCCCAAGGGGCGGGAGAAGGAGATGAGCAGTTCTTC	CAQGAGEGDEQFF
NA	TRBV6-6	NA	TRBJ1-2	TGTGCCAGCAGTTACCCCACATCTAACTATGGCTACACCTTC	CASSYPTSNYGYTF
NA	TRBV12-3/TRBV12-4	NA	TRBJ2-7	TGTGCCAGCATGGGTGGGTACTACGAGCAGTACTTC	CASMGGYYEQYF
few	TRBV6-5	NA	TRBJ1-4	TGTGCCAGCAGTTACAAACGGACAGCTTATAATGAAAAACTGTTTTTT	CASSYKRTAYNEKLFF
once	TRBV29-1	TRBD2	TRBJ2-1	TGCAGCGTTGCAGGGGAGGAAAGCGGGAGCTCCTACAATGAGCAGTTCTTC	CSVAGEESGSSYNEQFF
NA	TRBV20-1	NA	TRBJ1-5	TGCAGTGCTAGTCCAACCGGCAATCAGCCCCAGCATTTT	CSASPTGNQPQHF
NA	TRBV20-1	TRBD1	TRBJ1-1	TGCAGTGCGGCAGGGGGTCATGAAGCTTTCTTT	CSAAGGHEAFF
NA	TRBV28	TRBD1	TRBJ2-7	TGTGCCAGCAGACTACCGGGACAGGCAACTCAGCAGTACTTC	CASRLPGQATQQYF
NA	TRBV7-9	NA	TRBJ1-4	TGTGCCAGCAGTCGCCACGAAAATGAAAAACTGTTTTTT	CASSRHENEKLFF
NA	TRBV3-1/TRBV3-2	NA	TRBJ2-3	TGTGCCAGCAGCCAATTGGGAGTGCGCACAGATACGCAGTATTTT	CASSQLGVRTDTQYF
NA	TRBV5-6	TRBD2	TRBJ2-1	TGTGCCAGCAGCTTGGTCTTAGCGGGAAAGGATGAGCAGTTCTTC	CASSLVLAGKDEQFF
NA	TRBV28	TRBD2	TRBJ2-1	TGTGCCAGCAGACTAACGGGACTAGCGGGTGGCAATGAGCAGTTCTTC	CASRLTGLAGGNEQFF
NA	TRBV29-1	TRBD2	TRBJ2-3	TGCAGCGTTTTGGGTTGGGGGGAGGGCCGCACAGATACGCAGTATTTT	CSVLGWGEGRTDTQYF
NA	TRBV7-8	NA	TRBJ1-5	TGTGCCAGCAGCCCAATAGGGCGCGGGGGCAGGGGCAATCAGCCCCAGCATTTT	CASSPIGRGGRGNQPQHF
NA	TRBV6-5	TRBD1	TRBJ1-2	TGTGCCAGCAGTTACGGGCAGGGGGCAGGTGGCTACACCTTC	CASSYGQGAGGYTF
NA	TRBV18	NA	TRBJ1-2	TGTGCCAGCTCACCCTCTGAGAAGGGATCTTATGGCTACACCTTC	CASSPSEKGSYGYTF
once	TRBV10-3	TRBD2	TRBJ2-1	TGTGCCATCAGCACTAGCGGGAGTGGGTCTTACAATGAGCAGTTCTTC	CAISTSGSGSYNEQFF
NA	TRBV5-1	TRBD1	TRBJ1-2	TGCGCCAGCAGCTTGGAGGGGGCAAACTATGGCTACACCTTC	CASSLEGANYGYTF
NA	TRBV5-1	NA	TRBJ2-7	TGCGCCAGCTACGGTCAGGGCAGCTCCTACGAGCAGTACTTC	CASYGQGSSYEQYF
NA	TRBV27	NA	TRBJ1-2	TGTGCCAGCAGAGCAGAAGACTATGGCTACACCTTC	CASRAEDYGYTF